This T cell receptor beta chain stems from a study of T cells expressing NK-cell markers (dated by TCRdb to the early 2020s). As for the study more broadly: Several donors provided sorted CD3+CD56+NKG2C+, CD3+CD56+NKG2C- and CD3+CD56-NKG2C+ T-cell subsets, whose TCR beta-chain repertoires were profiled. All eight donors whose samples were sequenced were randomly selected healthy volunteers, three of them men and five women. Of the eight sequenced donors, seven were found to be HCMV-seropositive and one was found to be HCMV-seronegative. Sequencing of the libraries produced 2 x 150 bp reads on Illumina HiSeq 2000/2500, MiSeq or NextSeq. Beyond this particular receptor, the publication reports: Whether the expanded NKG2C-expressing T cell clones were specific for HCMV antigens remained unclear. Those dominant clonotypes were again the most abundant among CD3+CD56-NKG2C+ cells in a handful of donors, at about 25-60.1%. In over five donors, the dominant CD3+CD56+NKG2C+ clonotypes were among the top 10 CD8+ clonotypes and accounted for about 1.0-7.5% of CD8+ T cells.

HCMV-specific IgG was detected in serum with a commercial ELISA kit to determine HCMV serostatus. Peripheral blood mononuclear cells were isolated from blood by Ficoll density gradient centrifugation. Sequencing instrument: Illumina HiSeq 2000. The TCR beta cDNA libraries were made using 5'RACE template switching, a step that added both a universal primer site and unique molecular identifiers. cDNA synthesis was primed from the TCR beta constant segment and was followed by two successive PCR amplification steps. The study's own analysis went as follows. MIGEC handled demultiplexing of the reads and grouping by UMI, while MiTCR was used to assemble and quantify clonotypes. To remove erroneous sequences, TCR cDNA sequences were retained only when supported by two or more reads. The tcR package was used for downstream repertoire analysis, and clonotypes were matched between fractions using CDR3 nucleotide sequence together with V segment. VDJmatch was used to annotate antigen specificity against VDJdb, with one amino acid substitution in CDR3 allowed. TCRdb reprocessed the raw reads; every CDR3 protein sequence is a single record, and DNA is not supplied. The V and J calls were determined by TCRdb, not by the authors. The table for this sample records over 150,000 distinct CDR3 sequences. Of the sample, 20% to 25% falls within the top ten clones.

Counted from cysteine to phenylalanine, this CDR3 has 16 amino acids. No DNA appears here. The germline V gene specifies SGHDT as CDR1 and YYEEEE as CDR2. On this clonotype itself: Its cognate antigen has yet to be identified.

The sequence derives from a man aged 18 to 69 in good health. Sequencing used blood T cells: a sorted CD56 or NKG2C T cell subset, CD4+ or CD8+ T cells, or bulk PBMC T cells (not recorded which). Rearrangement joined TRBV5-6 to TRBJ1-2; TCRdb designates TRBD1, a call that cannot be tested without DNA. CDR3 protein: CASSPMEGGRDYGYTF.